The text below deals with one T cell receptor beta chain. Germline values: CDR1 MGHDK, CDR2 SYGVNS. The V gene lost 0 bases and the J gene lost 2 bases, with 8 bases spanning the gap. The CDR3 spans 15 residues. The source of the sample is a study of blood T cell repertoires in COVID-19. Study details: COVID-19 samples from acute and convalescent phases originated in the United States, Italy and Spain. In each case, the material was cDNA or gDNA derived from T cells, B-cell-depleted T cells, or PBMCs.

In the authors' methods: The authors estimated nucleated cell counts from reference gene primer amplification. TCRdb's copy holds only in-frame clones and misses some; the assay was immunoSEQ multiplex PCR. V and J calls and clone size are given by that table; D and trimming were obtained from the DNA. Here the sample spans about 51,000 clones, around nine tenths being singletons. Sequenced input: peripheral blood. The sequence derives from a man aged 55 to 70 with acute or convalescent COVID-19. The chain links TRBV25-1 to TRBJ1-3; D may be TRBD1 (6 bases). The CDR3, as DNA: TGTGCCAGCAGTGAATATGGGGGCCCTGGAAACACCATATATTTT. Translating gives CASSEYGGPGNTIYF.